The 26 T cell receptor beta chains given below trace back to one sample, sequenced in a study of blood T cell repertoires in COVID-19. Sequencing used immunoSEQ multiplex PCR; TCRdb keeps in-frame clones, though not all of them. The table includes about 120,000 clones, more than 75% detected once. Sequencing input: peripheral blood. The origin of the receptors is a woman aged 70 to 79 with acute or convalescent COVID-19.

The chain carries TRBV11-3 and TRBJ2-7, with TRBD2 identical over 11 bases. CDR3 length equals 15 residues. Looked up from germline, CDR1 is SGHNT and CDR2 is YENEEA. The J segment lost 7 bases and the V segment lost 5 bases, leaving 10 bases of the junction unmatched. The CDR3 reads CASSLAGGLPMEQYF. CDR3 sequence (DNA): TGTGCCAGCAGCCTAGCGGGGGGCCTCCCTATGGAGCAGTACTTC.

The chain carries TRBV6-5 and TRBJ1-5; no clear D gene. Germline CDR1 reads MNHEY; CDR2 reads SVGAGI. V was cut by 0 bases and J by 0 bases, with 6 bases left in between. The CDR3 is 15 residues long. The CDR3 DNA reads as TGTGCCAGCAGTTACTCGAGCTATAGCAATCAGCCCCAGCATTTT. Amino acid sequence: CASSYSSYSNQPQHF.

This clone came up once. This chain connects TRBV18 to TRBJ1-1; TRBD1 agrees at 8 bases. The trim removed 3 bases at V and 5 bases at J, leaving 8 bases unmatched. From germline, CDR1 is KGHSH and CDR2 LQKENI. The CDR3 extends over 15 amino acids. The DNA of the CDR3 is TGTGCCAGCTCACCCTTGGGACAGGAGGATACTGAAGCTTTCTTT. It translates to CASSPLGQEDTEAFF.

This chain connects TRBV19 to TRBJ1-4; 10 bases map to TRBD1. CDR1 and CDR2 (germline): LNHDA, SQIVND (reference sequence). The CDR3 is 15 amino acids. After removal of 3 bases from V and 7 bases from J, the junction contained 5 bases not matched to a gene. DNA of the CDR3: TGTGCCAGTAGTATGGGACAGGGGTGGACTGAAAAACTGTTTTTT. This codes for CASSMGQGWTEKLFF.

This clone was recorded a few times. This chain joins TRBV3-1 (or the pseudogene TRBV3-2) and TRBJ2-2; 11 bases fit TRBD2. Germline CDR1 reads LGHDT; CDR2 reads YNNKEL (reference sequence). This CDR3 is 18 amino acids long. Trimming cost V 1 base and J 5 bases; bases outside gene matches: 9. This chain's CDR3 is CASSQVPVAGGPTGELFF. CDR3 coding DNA: TGTGCCAGCAGCCAAGTACCCGTAGCGGGGGGGCCAACCGGGGAGCTGTTTTTT.

This clone showed up just once. The chain joins TRBV6-5 to TRBJ2-7; a possible D gene is TRBD2 (5 bases). Germline CDR1 is MNHEY and CDR2 is SVGAGI. Trimming took off 7 bases at V and 0 bases at J, with 10 bases between the two ends. This CDR3 has 13 residues. The CDR3 reads CASTPGSSYEQYF. CDR3 nucleotides: TGTGCCAGCACTCCGGGAAGCTCCTACGAGCAGTACTTC.

This clone appeared once. This chain connects TRBV6-5 to TRBJ1-6; D unclear. There are 14 residues in the CDR3. V lost 2 bases and J lost 9, with 11 bases in between. Germline-derived CDR1 and CDR2 are MNHEY and SVGAGI. The CDR3 DNA follows: TGTGCCAGCAGTTACAACCAGGATAGTTCACCCCTCCACTTT. The encoded protein is CASSYNQDSSPLHF.

The chain is built from TRBV3-1 (or the pseudogene TRBV3-2) and TRBJ2-3, with 9 bases aligning to TRBD1. The CDR3 is 13 amino acids. In germline, CDR1 is LGHDT, CDR2 YNNKEL (reference sequence). V shed 8 bases and J 4 bases; nucleotides not matched to a gene: 4. The CDR3 here is CASSGTGSDTQYF. DNA for the CDR3: TGTGCCAGCTCCGGGACAGGGTCAGATACGCAGTATTTT.

The chain employs TRBV28 and TRBJ2-3; 14 bases fit TRBD2. The CDR3 covers 17 residues. V lost 8 bases to trimming and J lost 3 bases; unmatched junction nucleotides: 10. Looked up from germline, CDR1 is MDHEN and CDR2 is SYDVKM. The CDR3 region is CASPKSGTSGGTDTQYF. The CDR3 DNA sequence: TGTGCCAGCCCCAAGAGCGGGACTAGCGGGGGTACAGATACGCAGTATTTT.

J is TRBJ1-5 and V is TRBV19; maybe TRBD1 (5 bases). V was pared by 3 bases and J by 5 bases, with 17 bases between. CDR3 length: 16 amino acids. Germline CDR1 is LNHDA and CDR2 is SQIVND (reference sequence). CDR3 region: CASSITGPQVDQPQHF. CDR3 DNA: TGTGCCAGTAGTATTACAGGACCCCAGGTAGATCAGCCCCAGCATTTT.

The rearrangement joins TRBV11-2 to TRBJ2-5; 8 positions agree with TRBD1. V was clipped by 5 bases and J by 5 bases; unmatched bases: 10. CDR1 and CDR2 from the germline V gene are SGHAT and FQNNGV. This CDR3 comprises 15 residues. The CDR3 sequence is CASSIIRGRGETQYF. The CDR3 region has the DNA TGTGCCAGCAGCATCATCAGGGGGCGAGGGGAGACCCAGTACTTC. Filled out from reference TRBV11-2 and TRBJ2-5, the complete variable domain reads EAGVAQSPRYKIIEKRQSVAFWCNPISGHATLYWYQQILGQGPKLLIQFQNNGVVDDSQLPKDRFSAERLKGVDSTLKIQPAKLEDSAVYLCASSIIRGRGETQYFGPGTRLLVL.

The gene calls are TRBV13 and TRBJ2-5, with TRBD2 as a possible D gene (5 bases). This CDR3 has 14 amino acids. The V and J ends lost 4 bases and 3 bases respectively, with 12 bases between them. CDR1 and CDR2 (germline): PRHDT, FYEKMQ (reference sequence). The CDR3 loop reads CASSSSLAEETQYF. CDR3 sequence (DNA): TGTGCCAGCAGCTCCAGTCTAGCCGAAGAGACCCAGTACTTC.

This clone was detected a few times. The rearrangement joins TRBV11-3 to TRBJ1-3; D is perhaps TRBD1 (6 bases). CDR1 is SGHNT, CDR2 YENEEA, per germline. The CDR3 length is 14 residues. V shed 4 bases and J shed 7 bases, with 14 bases lying between them. The CDR3 protein is CASSWQAGENTIYF. The CDR3 DNA reads TGTGCCAGCAGCTGGCAGGCAGGGGAGAACACCATATATTTT.

This clone was recorded a few times. The chain combines TRBV18 with TRBJ2-1, with 9 bases fitting TRBD1. V shed 0 bases and J 4 bases; nucleotides not matched to a gene: 4. Germline V CDR1 and CDR2: KGHSH, LQKENI. The CDR3 is 16 residues long. In DNA, the CDR3 is TGTGCCAGCTCACCACCGGGACAGGGAATTTACAATGAGCAGTTCTTC. Residues: CASSPPGQGIYNEQFF.

CDR3 residues: CASSEGQGGINTIYF. The CDR3 DNA sequence: TGTGCCAGCAGCGAGGGACAGGGCGGGATCAACACCATATATTTT. This chain uses TRBV9 with TRBJ1-3; 9 nucleotides align to TRBD1. V shed 3 bases and J 7 bases; nucleotides not matched to a gene: 8. The CDR3 is 15 residues long. The germline V gene encodes CDR1 SGDLS and CDR2 YYNGEE.

The chain uses TRBV3-1 (or the pseudogene TRBV3-2) and TRBJ2-1, with 9 bases lining up with TRBD2. V was pared by 3 bases and J by 6 bases, with 6 bases of the junction left unmatched. This CDR3 comprises 15 residues. The germline V gene has CDR1 LGHDT and CDR2 YNNKEL (reference sequence). CDR3 DNA sequence: TGTGCCAGCAGCCAGATGGCGGGGGGGTCCAATGAGCAGTTCTTC. Its translation: CASSQMAGGSNEQFF.

The chain joins TRBV13 to TRBJ2-2; D not certain. There are 11 residues in the CDR3. In germline, CDR1 is PRHDT, CDR2 FYEKMQ (reference sequence). V lost 5 bases, J lost 5 bases, and 3 bases lay in between. CDR3 sequence reads: CASSRTGELFF. The CDR3 DNA reads as TGTGCCAGCAGCCGTACCGGGGAGCTGTTTTTT.

The chain links TRBV3-1 (or the pseudogene TRBV3-2) to TRBJ1-5; 8 bases align to TRBD1. The J segment lost 6 bases and the V segment lost 3 bases, leaving 7 bases of the junction unmatched. Germline lookup yields CDR1 LGHDT and CDR2 YNNKEL (reference sequence). The CDR3 loop spans 15 amino acids. The CDR3 DNA reads TGTGCCAGCAGCCAGGACAGGGCCGGGGCTCAGCCCCAGCATTTT. Its translation: CASSQDRAGAQPQHF.

This sequence joins TRBV5-6 and TRBJ2-2, with 7 bases identical to TRBD1. CDR1 and CDR2 (germline): SGHDT, YYEEEE. After removal of 4 bases from V and 8 bases from J, the junction contained 5 bases not matched to a gene. The CDR3 sequence is 13 residues long. CDR3 region: CASSLGTEGELFF. CDR3 sequence (DNA): TGTGCCAGCAGCCTCGGGACAGAGGGGGAGCTGTTTTTT. The whole variable domain, remainder taken from reference TRBV5-6 and TRBJ2-2, is DAGVTQSPTHLIKTRGQQVTLRCSPKSGHDTVSWYQQALGQGPQFIFQYYEEEERQRGNFPDRFSGHQFPNYSSELNVNALLLGDSALYLCASSLGTEGELFFGEGSRLTVL.

CDR3 sequence: CASSPRGAGGNTIYF. CDR3 bases: TGTGCCAGCAGCCCCCGCGGCGCGGGTGGAAACACCATATATTTT. This sequence joins TRBV9 and TRBJ1-3, with D hard to call. Germline CDR1 and CDR2: SGDLS and YYNGEE. This CDR3 contains 15 residues. V shed 4 bases and J shed 3 bases, with 14 bases lying between them.

This rearrangement joins TRBV19 to TRBJ1-6; TRBD1 is a possible D gene (5 bases). This CDR3 comprises 14 residues. V lost 3 bases to trimming and J lost 7 bases, with 10 bases between them. The germline gives CDR1 LNHDA, CDR2 SQIVND (reference sequence). The CDR3 spells CASSMETENSPLHF. DNA for the CDR3: TGTGCCAGTAGTATGGAGACAGAGAATTCACCCCTCCACTTT.

This chain links TRBV10-3 with TRBJ1-2; D is possibly TRBD1 (5 bases). The CDR3 is made up of 15 amino acids. V was cut by 10 bases and J by 4 bases, with 22 bases left in between. Looked up from germline, CDR1 is ENHRY and CDR2 is SYGVKD. DNA of the CDR3: TGTGCCACCCGGCCCGGGGCGGGGAGGACCTATGGCTACACCTTC. This codes for CATRPGAGRTYGYTF.

V usage is TRBV6-2 or TRBV6-3 and J usage is TRBJ1-6; 7 bases align to TRBD1. Germline trimming cut 2 bases from V and 7 bases from J; bases unmatched to any gene: 14. The CDR3 extends over 18 amino acids. The V gene's germline CDR1 is MNHEY and CDR2 SVGEGT. The CDR3 sequence is CASSYRDRVVRYNSPLHF. Written as DNA, the CDR3 is TGTGCCAGCAGTTACCGCGACAGGGTTGTGCGATACAATTCACCCCTCCACTTT.

The table lists this clone with a few counts. V usage is TRBV12-5 and J usage is TRBJ1-1, with 8 bases identical to TRBD1. The CDR3 runs to 15 residues. The germline V gene has CDR1 LGHNT and CDR2 FRNRAP. The trim removed 1 base at V and 6 bases at J, leaving 7 bases unmatched. CDR3 loop: CASGLAIDRGPEAFF. CDR3 coding DNA: TGTGCTAGTGGTTTGGCCATCGACAGGGGCCCTGAAGCTTTCTTT.

The chain employs TRBV2 and TRBJ2-1; perhaps TRBD1 as D (5 bases). This CDR3 spans 15 amino acids. CDR1 is SNHLY, CDR2 FYNNEI, per germline. V gave up 3 bases and J gave up 0 bases, with 9 bases separating them. The CDR3 DNA is TGTGCCAGCAGTGAGCAGGGCTACTCCTACAATGAGCAGTTCTTC. Translating it yields CASSEQGYSYNEQFF.

This chain connects TRBV3-1 (or the pseudogene TRBV3-2) to TRBJ1-2; 8 bases are shared with TRBD1. V lost 2 bases and J lost 0; bases outside the gene matches: 8. Germline CDR1 LGHDT, CDR2 YNNKEL (reference sequence). The CDR3 sequence is 17 residues long. For the CDR3, the DNA is TGTGCCAGCAGCCAACGTCTGGACAGGGCGGCTAACTATGGCTACACCTTC. It is translated as CASSQRLDRAANYGYTF.